Sequencing of this T cell receptor beta chain was carried out in a study of cytotoxic CD8 clonotypes in ibrutinib-treated CLL. Across the study: Within the patient group, eleven to twelve were relapsed/refractory and some 16 treatment-naive, and around 17 were IGHV unmutated.

CDR1 LNHDA and CDR2 SQIVND come from the germline V gene (reference sequence). The CDR3 has 15 amino acids. V lost 6 bases, J lost 4 bases, and 8 bases stayed unmatched. TCRdb's table, derived via immunoSEQ multiplex PCR, lists solely in-frame clones and lacks some. The table shows fewer than 400,000 clones, with approximately 67% occurring only once. The material sequenced was PBMCs, taken after 36 months of ibrutinib treatment. The sequence was obtained from a human donor with chronic lymphocytic leukemia. The genes are TRBV19 and TRBJ2-2; 7 positions match TRBD1. CDR3 in amino acids: CASSVGGAGTGELFF. In DNA, the CDR3 is TGTGCCAGTAGCGTAGGGGGCGCGGGCACCGGGGAGCTGTTTTTT.